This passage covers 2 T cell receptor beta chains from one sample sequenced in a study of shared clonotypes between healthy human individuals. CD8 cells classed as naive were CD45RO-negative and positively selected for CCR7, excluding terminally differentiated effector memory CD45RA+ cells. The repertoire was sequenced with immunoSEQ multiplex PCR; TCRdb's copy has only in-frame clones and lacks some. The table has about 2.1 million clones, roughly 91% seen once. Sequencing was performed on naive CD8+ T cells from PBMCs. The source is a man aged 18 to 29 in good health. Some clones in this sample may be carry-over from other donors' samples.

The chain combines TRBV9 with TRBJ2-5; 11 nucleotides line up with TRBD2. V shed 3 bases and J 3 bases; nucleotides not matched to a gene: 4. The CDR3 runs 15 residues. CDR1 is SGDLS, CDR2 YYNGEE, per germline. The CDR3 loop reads CASSAGTSGEETQYF. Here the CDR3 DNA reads TGTGCCAGCAGCGCCGGGACTAGCGGAGAAGAGACCCAGTACTTC.

The CDR3 sequence is CASSIGRGYYEQYF. CDR3 DNA sequence: TGTGCCAGTAGTATAGGGAGGGGGTACTACGAGCAGTACTTC. This chain connects TRBV19 to TRBJ2-7; D tentatively reads TRBD1 or TRBD2 (6 bases each). Per germline, CDR1 LNHDA and CDR2 SQIVND (reference sequence). V was shortened by 1 base and J by 3 bases, with 10 bases between the two germline ends. The CDR3 covers 14 residues.